Listed below are T cell receptor beta chains from one sample, sequenced in a study of beta chain features in type 1 diabetes. TCRdb's copy holds only in-frame clones and misses some; the assay was immunoSEQ multiplex PCR. Among some 640,000 clones listed, over 13% were seen once. Input material: naive CD4+ T cells from blood. The receptors shown here come from a man younger than 30 with type 1 diabetes. The CDR3 runs from the conserved cysteine through the conserved F or W. The D gene is left open where the match is weak. Part of the rows lack a size; the others show once, few, many or a class for expanded clones.

v_gene: TRBV5-1; d_gene: TRBD1; abundance: NA; j_gene: TRBJ2-5; len: 15; CDR3aa: CASSQLGQGQETQYF; CDR3nt: TGCGCCAGCAGCCAACTCGGACAGGGCCAAGAGACCCAGTACTTC
v_gene: TRBV5-4; d_gene: NA; abundance: NA; j_gene: TRBJ1-2; len: 13; CDR3aa: CASSLGRNYGYTF; CDR3nt: TGTGCCAGCAGCTTGGGCAGAAACTATGGCTACACCTTC
v_gene: TRBV6-6; d_gene: TRBD1; abundance: NA; j_gene: TRBJ2-6; len: 16; CDR3aa: CASSYSQGAGANVLTF; CDR3nt: TGTGCCAGCAGTTACTCACAGGGGGCTGGGGCCAACGTCCTGACTTTC
v_gene: TRBV20-1; d_gene: TRBD1; abundance: few; j_gene: TRBJ1-1; len: 11; CDR3aa: CRSTGVAEAFF; CDR3nt: TGCAGATCAACAGGGGTGGCTGAAGCTTTCTTT
v_gene: TRBV5-6; d_gene: NA; abundance: NA; j_gene: TRBJ1-4; len: 15; CDR3aa: CASSSSGSSNEKLFF; CDR3nt: TGTGCCAGCAGCTCCTCCGGGAGCAGCAATGAAAAACTGTTTTTT
v_gene: TRBV2; d_gene: NA; abundance: NA; j_gene: TRBJ2-5; len: 13; CDR3aa: CASSDPSKETQYF; CDR3nt: TGTGCCAGCAGTGATCCCAGCAAAGAGACCCAGTACTTC
v_gene: TRBV7-7; d_gene: NA; abundance: NA; j_gene: TRBJ2-1; len: 16; CDR3aa: CASSLESAGTYNEQFF; CDR3nt: TGTGCTAGCAGCTTAGAGTCGGCGGGGACCTACAATGAGCAGTTCTTC
v_gene: TRBV7-6; d_gene: NA; abundance: NA; j_gene: TRBJ2-5; len: 12; CDR3aa: CASSFPPETQYF; CDR3nt: TGTGCCAGCAGCTTCCCCCCGGAGACCCAGTACTTC
v_gene: TRBV5-6; d_gene: NA; abundance: NA; j_gene: TRBJ2-1; len: 13; CDR3aa: CASSSGRLNEQFF; CDR3nt: TGTGCCAGCAGCTCTGGCCGGTTAAATGAGCAGTTCTTC
v_gene: TRBV7-9; d_gene: NA; abundance: NA; j_gene: TRBJ1-2; len: 14; CDR3aa: CASSSRGMDYGYTF; CDR3nt: TGTGCCAGCAGCTCCAGGGGTATGGACTATGGCTACACCTTC
v_gene: TRBV7-2; d_gene: NA; abundance: few; j_gene: TRBJ2-5; len: 14; CDR3aa: CACGRGFAQETQYF; CDR3nt: TGTGCCTGCGGCCGGGGGTTCGCCCAAGAGACCCAGTACTTC
v_gene: TRBV5-1; d_gene: TRBD1; abundance: few; j_gene: TRBJ2-1; len: 13; CDR3aa: CASSLDRDSEQFF; CDR3nt: TGCGCCAGCAGCTTGGACAGGGACAGTGAGCAGTTCTTC
v_gene: TRBV5-6; d_gene: NA; abundance: few; j_gene: TRBJ1-6; len: 14; CDR3aa: CASSLVGRDSPLHF; CDR3nt: TGTGCCAGCAGCTTGGTGGGTCGGGATTCACCCCTCCACTTT
v_gene: TRBV30; d_gene: NA; abundance: few; j_gene: TRBJ2-7; len: 14; CDR3aa: CAWTQGSYLYEQYF; CDR3nt: TGTGCCTGGACCCAGGGGTCGTATCTATACGAGCAGTACTTC
v_gene: TRBV30; d_gene: TRBD2; abundance: few; j_gene: TRBJ2-1; len: 14; CDR3aa: CAWSPGLAGVGQFF; CDR3nt: TGTGCCTGGAGCCCGGGACTAGCGGGAGTGGGGCAGTTCTTC
v_gene: TRBV5-1; d_gene: TRBD1; abundance: NA; j_gene: TRBJ2-7; len: 15; CDR3aa: CASSYTGQDSYEQYF; CDR3nt: TGCGCCAGCAGCTATACGGGACAGGACTCCTACGAGCAGTACTTC
v_gene: TRBV4-3; d_gene: NA; abundance: NA; j_gene: TRBJ2-7; len: 16; CDR3aa: CASSQGKTSRPYEQYF; CDR3nt: TGCGCCAGCAGCCAAGGAAAGACAAGCCGACCCTACGAGCAGTACTTC
v_gene: TRBV29-1; d_gene: TRBD1; abundance: few; j_gene: TRBJ1-5; len: 14; CDR3aa: CSVKTGGSNQPQHF; CDR3nt: TGCAGCGTCAAGACAGGGGGTAGCAATCAGCCCCAGCATTTT
v_gene: TRBV6-5; d_gene: NA; abundance: NA; j_gene: TRBJ1-4; len: 15; CDR3aa: CASSYKWTTNEKLFF; CDR3nt: TGTGCCAGCAGTTATAAGTGGACAACTAATGAAAAACTGTTTTTT
v_gene: TRBV30; d_gene: NA; abundance: NA; j_gene: TRBJ1-1; len: 13; CDR3aa: CAWASGANTEAFF; CDR3nt: TGTGCCTGGGCATCGGGGGCGAACACTGAAGCTTTCTTT
v_gene: TRBV11-2; d_gene: TRBD1; abundance: NA; j_gene: TRBJ1-6; len: 15; CDR3aa: CASSRRQGHNSPLHF; CDR3nt: TGTGCCAGCAGCAGGCGACAGGGCCATAATTCACCCCTCCACTTT
v_gene: TRBV9; d_gene: TRBD1; abundance: NA; j_gene: TRBJ2-3; len: 14; CDR3aa: CASSGRQGWDTQYF; CDR3nt: TGTGCCAGCAGCGGCCGACAGGGTTGGGATACGCAGTATTTT
v_gene: TRBV7-2; d_gene: TRBD1; abundance: NA; j_gene: TRBJ2-7; len: 13; CDR3aa: CASSLPTGGEQYF; CDR3nt: TGTGCCAGCAGCTTACCTACAGGGGGCGAGCAGTACTTC
v_gene: TRBV2; d_gene: NA; abundance: few; j_gene: TRBJ1-1; len: 14; CDR3aa: CASSERGVGTEAFF; CDR3nt: TGTGCCAGCAGTGAGAGAGGGGTGGGCACTGAAGCTTTCTTT
v_gene: TRBV5-1; d_gene: NA; abundance: few; j_gene: TRBJ2-5; len: 13; CDR3aa: CASSQGQKETQYF; CDR3nt: TGCGCCAGCAGCCAAGGACAGAAAGAGACCCAGTACTTC
v_gene: TRBV9; d_gene: TRBD1; abundance: few; j_gene: TRBJ2-1; len: 13; CDR3aa: CASAQQGMDEQFF; CDR3nt: TGTGCCAGCGCCCAACAGGGGATGGATGAGCAGTTCTTC
v_gene: TRBV21-1; d_gene: NA; abundance: few; j_gene: TRBJ2-7; len: 11; CDR3aa: CASSIPKEQYF; CDR3nt: TGTGCCAGCAGCATCCCGAAGGAGCAGTACTTC
v_gene: TRBV14; d_gene: TRBD1; abundance: NA; j_gene: TRBJ2-1; len: 17; CDR3aa: CASSQDTGTGGWNEQFF; CDR3nt: TGTGCCAGCAGCCAAGATACCGGGACAGGGGGCTGGAATGAGCAGTTCTTC
v_gene: TRBV29-1; d_gene: NA; abundance: few; j_gene: TRBJ2-2; len: 14; CDR3aa: CSVRPRESTGELFF; CDR3nt: TGCAGCGTCCGCCCCAGGGAATCGACCGGGGAGCTGTTTTTT
v_gene: TRBV30; d_gene: NA; abundance: NA; j_gene: TRBJ1-5; len: 14; CDR3aa: CAWSGGVGNQPQHF; CDR3nt: TGTGCCTGGAGTGGAGGGGTCGGCAATCAGCCCCAGCATTTT
v_gene: TRBV5-4; d_gene: TRBD1; abundance: few; j_gene: TRBJ2-1; len: 16; CDR3aa: CASSLGTGSAYNEQFF; CDR3nt: TGTGCCAGCAGCTTGGGGACAGGGTCGGCCTACAATGAGCAGTTCTTC
v_gene: TRBV5-1; d_gene: NA; abundance: NA; j_gene: TRBJ2-3; len: 13; CDR3aa: CASKQASTDTQYF; CDR3nt: TGCGCCAGCAAGCAAGCTAGCACAGATACGCAGTATTTT
v_gene: TRBV9; d_gene: NA; abundance: few; j_gene: TRBJ2-3; len: 16; CDR3aa: CASSVSTNRLGDTQYF; CDR3nt: TGTGCCAGCAGCGTCTCGACAAACCGACTGGGAGATACGCAGTATTTT
v_gene: TRBV4-1; d_gene: TRBD1; abundance: few; j_gene: TRBJ1-5; len: 16; CDR3aa: CASSQGGTGRSEPQHF; CDR3nt: TGCGCCAGCAGCCAAGGAGGGACAGGGAGGTCTGAGCCCCAGCATTTT
v_gene: TRBV12-5; d_gene: NA; abundance: NA; j_gene: TRBJ2-1; len: 11; CDR3aa: CASGSGNEQFF; CDR3nt: TGTGCTAGTGGTTCGGGGAATGAGCAGTTCTTC
v_gene: TRBV7-7; d_gene: NA; abundance: NA; j_gene: TRBJ1-3; len: 17; CDR3aa: CASSPLIGLYSGNTIYF; CDR3nt: TGTGCTAGCAGCCCCCTTATCGGCCTTTACTCTGGAAACACCATATATTTT
v_gene: TRBV7-7; d_gene: NA; abundance: few; j_gene: TRBJ2-2; len: 15; CDR3aa: CASSFSTVNTGELFF; CDR3nt: TGTGCTAGCAGCTTTAGTACGGTTAACACCGGGGAGCTGTTTTTT
v_gene: TRBV5-1; d_gene: TRBD1; abundance: NA; j_gene: TRBJ2-7; len: 14; CDR3aa: CASSLGQGGDEQYF; CDR3nt: TGCGCCAGCAGCTTGGGACAGGGTGGCGACGAGCAGTACTTC
v_gene: TRBV30; d_gene: NA; abundance: NA; j_gene: TRBJ2-1; len: 14; CDR3aa: CAWSISGTSNEQFF; CDR3nt: TGTGCCTGGAGTATATCCGGGACTTCCAATGAGCAGTTCTTC
v_gene: TRBV2; d_gene: TRBD2; abundance: NA; j_gene: TRBJ2-4; len: 12; CDR3aa: CASGSGSYIQYF; CDR3nt: TGTGCCAGCGGAAGCGGGAGCTACATTCAGTACTTC
v_gene: TRBV25-1; d_gene: NA; abundance: few; j_gene: TRBJ2-7; len: 14; CDR3aa: CASSESGFTYEQYF; CDR3nt: TGTGCCAGCAGTGAAAGCGGATTCACCTACGAGCAGTACTTC
v_gene: TRBV28; d_gene: NA; abundance: NA; j_gene: TRBJ1-6; len: 11; CDR3aa: CASTSTSPLHF; CDR3nt: TGTGCCAGCACGTCAACTTCACCCCTCCACTTT
v_gene: TRBV7-2; d_gene: NA; abundance: few; j_gene: TRBJ1-2; len: 14; CDR3aa: CASSPTGYGYGYTF; CDR3nt: TGTGCCAGCAGCCCCACAGGGTACGGCTATGGCTACACCTTC
v_gene: TRBV5-6; d_gene: NA; abundance: NA; j_gene: TRBJ2-1; len: 15; CDR3aa: CASSLAGSPTNEQFF; CDR3nt: TGTGCCAGCAGCTTGGCAGGGTCCCCCACAAATGAGCAGTTCTTC
v_gene: TRBV18; d_gene: NA; abundance: NA; j_gene: TRBJ2-2; len: 17; CDR3aa: CASSPFSMSGNTGELFF; CDR3nt: TGTGCCAGCTCACCTTTTAGCATGTCGGGGAACACCGGGGAGCTGTTTTTT
v_gene: TRBV25-1; d_gene: TRBD1; abundance: NA; j_gene: TRBJ1-2; len: 15; CDR3aa: CASSVPGQVNYGYTF; CDR3nt: TGTGCCAGCAGTGTCCCAGGACAGGTTAACTATGGCTACACCTTC
v_gene: TRBV2; d_gene: TRBD1; abundance: NA; j_gene: TRBJ1-1; len: 14; CDR3aa: CASRDRQGVAEAFF; CDR3nt: TGTGCCAGCAGGGACAGACAGGGGGTCGCTGAAGCTTTCTTT
v_gene: TRBV5-1; d_gene: NA; abundance: NA; j_gene: TRBJ2-3; len: 14; CDR3aa: CASRDGFGVDTQYF; CDR3nt: TGCGCCAGCAGGGACGGCTTCGGGGTGGATACGCAGTATTTT
v_gene: TRBV27; d_gene: NA; abundance: NA; j_gene: TRBJ2-7; len: 14; CDR3aa: CASLLGGVLYEQYF; CDR3nt: TGTGCCAGCCTACTAGGTGGAGTATTGTACGAGCAGTACTTC
v_gene: TRBV30; d_gene: NA; abundance: NA; j_gene: TRBJ1-1; len: 14; CDR3aa: CAWSDYHGQIEAFF; CDR3nt: TGTGCCTGGAGCGACTACCATGGACAGATCGAAGCTTTCTTT
v_gene: TRBV7-2; d_gene: NA; abundance: NA; j_gene: TRBJ2-5; len: 14; CDR3aa: CASSRQRGGETQYF; CDR3nt: TGTGCCAGCAGCCGCCAAAGGGGAGGAGAGACCCAGTACTTC
v_gene: TRBV28; d_gene: TRBD2; abundance: NA; j_gene: TRBJ2-5; len: 14; CDR3aa: CASSTASGVVTQYF; CDR3nt: TGTGCCAGCAGTACCGCTAGCGGGGTCGTAACCCAGTACTTC
v_gene: TRBV6-6; d_gene: TRBD2; abundance: NA; j_gene: TRBJ2-2; len: 16; CDR3aa: CASSSLAVRGTGELFF; CDR3nt: TGTGCCAGCAGTTCGCTAGCGGTGAGGGGTACCGGGGAGCTGTTTTTT
v_gene: TRBV10-3; d_gene: NA; abundance: few; j_gene: TRBJ2-3; len: 16; CDR3aa: CAISDVVTTSTDTQYF; CDR3nt: TGTGCCATCAGTGACGTCGTGACTACTAGCACAGATACGCAGTATTTT
v_gene: TRBV7-2; d_gene: NA; abundance: few; j_gene: TRBJ1-2; len: 13; CDR3aa: CASSSTRDHGYTF; CDR3nt: TGTGCCAGCAGCTCCACCAGGGACCATGGCTACACCTTC
v_gene: TRBV28; d_gene: TRBD1; abundance: NA; j_gene: TRBJ2-1; len: 16; CDR3aa: CASSFSGQGFRDEQFF; CDR3nt: TGTGCCAGCAGTTTTTCTGGACAGGGGTTTCGGGATGAGCAGTTCTTC
v_gene: TRBV18; d_gene: NA; abundance: few; j_gene: TRBJ1-5; len: 13; CDR3aa: CASSPSGAQPQHF; CDR3nt: TGTGCCAGCTCCCCCTCGGGTGCGCAGCCCCAGCATTTT
v_gene: TRBV29-1; d_gene: NA; abundance: NA; j_gene: TRBJ1-2; len: 14; CDR3aa: CSVGPAREIGGYTF; CDR3nt: TGCAGCGTTGGCCCCGCCCGTGAAATAGGGGGCTACACCTTC